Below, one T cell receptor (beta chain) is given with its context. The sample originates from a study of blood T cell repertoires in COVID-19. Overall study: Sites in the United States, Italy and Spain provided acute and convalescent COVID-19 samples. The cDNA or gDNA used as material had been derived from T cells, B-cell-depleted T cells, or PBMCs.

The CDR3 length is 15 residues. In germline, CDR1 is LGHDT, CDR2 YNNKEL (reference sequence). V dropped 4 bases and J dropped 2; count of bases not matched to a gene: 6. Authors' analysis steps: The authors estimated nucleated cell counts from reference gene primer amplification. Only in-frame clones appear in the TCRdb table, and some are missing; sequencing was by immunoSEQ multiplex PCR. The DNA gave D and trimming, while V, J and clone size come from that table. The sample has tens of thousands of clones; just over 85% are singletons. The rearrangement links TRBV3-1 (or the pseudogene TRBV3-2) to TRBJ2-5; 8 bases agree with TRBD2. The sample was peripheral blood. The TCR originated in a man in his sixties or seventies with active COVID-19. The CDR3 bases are TGTGCCAGCAGCCCCCGGGAGGGCCTGCAAGAGACCCAGTACTTC. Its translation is CASSPREGLQETQYF.